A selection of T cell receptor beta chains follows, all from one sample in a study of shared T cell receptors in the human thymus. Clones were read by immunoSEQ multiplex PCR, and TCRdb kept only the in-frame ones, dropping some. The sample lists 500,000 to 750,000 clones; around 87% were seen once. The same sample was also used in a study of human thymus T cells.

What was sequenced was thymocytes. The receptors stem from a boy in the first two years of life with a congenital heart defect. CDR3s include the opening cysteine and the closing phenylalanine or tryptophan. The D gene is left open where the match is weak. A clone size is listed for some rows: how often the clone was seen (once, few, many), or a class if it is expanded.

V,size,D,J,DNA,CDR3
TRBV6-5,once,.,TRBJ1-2,TGTGCCAGCAGTTCCGAGAGACAGAACTATGGCTACACCTTC,CASSSERQNYGYTF
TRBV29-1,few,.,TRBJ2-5,TGCAGCGGAGAGACCGTCCCAGGGGGGGAGACCCAGTACTTC,CSGETVPGGETQYF
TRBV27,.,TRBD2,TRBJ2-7,TGTGCCAGCAGTTTAACTAGCGATCTAGACTCCTACGAGCAGTACTTC,CASSLTSDLDSYEQYF
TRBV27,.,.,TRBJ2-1,TGTGCCAGCGCGGTGGTGTGGCCCTACAATGAGCAGTTCTTC,CASAVVWPYNEQFF
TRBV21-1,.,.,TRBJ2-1,TGTGCCAGCAGCAAACCCCGTCGGCGGGAGTGGTATGAGCAGTTCTTC,CASSKPRRREWYEQFF
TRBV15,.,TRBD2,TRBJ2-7,TGTGCCACCAGCAGAGGGGAGCGGGAGGGCTATCGCTACGAGCAGTACTTC,CATSRGEREGYRYEQYF
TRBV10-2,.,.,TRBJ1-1,TGCGCCAGCAGTGAGGGACTAAACACTGAAGCTTTCTTT,CASSEGLNTEAFF
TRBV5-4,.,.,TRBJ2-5,TGTGCCAGCAGCCCACAGGGGAGGAAAGAGACCCAGTACTTC,CASSPQGRKETQYF
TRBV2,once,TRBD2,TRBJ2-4,TGTGCCACCATCCTAAAGGGCCGGGGGGGCTTAGGAGCCAAAAACATTCAGTACTTC,CATILKGRGGLGAKNIQYF
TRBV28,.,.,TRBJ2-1,TGTGCCAGCAGCCACCCCCAGGCAGACTACAATGAGCAGTTCTTC,CASSHPQADYNEQFF
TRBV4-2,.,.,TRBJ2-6,TGTGCCAGCAGCCGAACTGCAGCGGAATCTGGGGCCAACGTCCTGACTTTC,CASSRTAAESGANVLTF
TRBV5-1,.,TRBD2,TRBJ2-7,TGCGCCAGCAGCTCACTTAGCGGGTCCCCCTACGAGCAGTACTTC,CASSSLSGSPYEQYF
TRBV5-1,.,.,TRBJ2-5,TGCGCCAGCAGCGTCTCGTCCCCAGGAGAGACCCAGTACTTC,CASSVSSPGETQYF
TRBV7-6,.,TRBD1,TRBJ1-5,TGTGCCAGCAGCCTAGGGGGACAGGTCAATCAGCCCCAGCATTTT,CASSLGGQVNQPQHF
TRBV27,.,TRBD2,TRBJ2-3,TGTGCCAGCAGTTTATCGACTAGCGGCCCGGATACGCAGTATTTT,CASSLSTSGPDTQYF
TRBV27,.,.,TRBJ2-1,TGTGCCAGCAGGGTCGGGGGAGCGGGCCACTACAATGAGCAGTTCTTC,CASRVGGAGHYNEQFF
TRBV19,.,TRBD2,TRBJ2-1,TGTGCCAGTAGGGTAGCGGGATTGCCCTCCTACAATGAGCAGTTCTTC,CASRVAGLPSYNEQFF
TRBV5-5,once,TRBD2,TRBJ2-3,TGTGCCAGCGGCAGGGAGGGGAGGTTGGCAGATACGCAGTATTTT,CASGREGRLADTQYF
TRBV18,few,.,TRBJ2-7,TGTGCCAGCTCACCAGAGACAGCCTCCTACGAGCAGTACTTC,CASSPETASYEQYF
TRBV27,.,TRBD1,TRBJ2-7,TGTGCCAGCAGGTCCGCAGGGGGCCGCTACGAGCAGTACTTC,CASRSAGGRYEQYF
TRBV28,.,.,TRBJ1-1,TGTGCCAGCAGTCTCCTGGGGCCTTACAACACTGAAGCTTTCTTT,CASSLLGPYNTEAFF
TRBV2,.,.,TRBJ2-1,TGTGCCAGCAGTGATAACCAAAACCAGCCCAAACGAAAGGAGGGCCACTCCTACAATGAGCAGTTCTTC,CASSDNQNQPKRKEGHSYNEQFF
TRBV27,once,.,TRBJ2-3,TGTGCCAGCAGTTTAGGGTTAGCGGATAGAGTCACAGATACGCAGTATTTT,CASSLGLADRVTDTQYF
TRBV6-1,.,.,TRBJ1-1,TGTGCCAGCAGTGAAGAGGCCAGGCCGAGGGCTGAAGCTTTCTTT,CASSEEARPRAEAFF
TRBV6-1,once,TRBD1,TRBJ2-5,TGTGCCAGCAGAGGACAGGCCCAAGAGACCCAGTACTTC,CASRGQAQETQYF
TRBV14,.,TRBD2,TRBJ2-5,TGTGCCAGCAGCTCAAGCGGGGTTCGCGGGACCCAGTACTTC,CASSSSGVRGTQYF
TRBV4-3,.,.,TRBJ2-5,TGCGCCAGCAGCCGAAGGGGCGTAGCTGTTCATTTACAAGAGACCCAGTACTTC,CASSRRGVAVHLQETQYF
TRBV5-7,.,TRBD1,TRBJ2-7,TGTGCCAGCAGCTTGGAGACAGGGAGCTTC,CASSLETGSF
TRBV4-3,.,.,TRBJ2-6,TGCGCCAGCAGCCAGAGCTCCGACAGGCCCCAGGGGGCCAACGTCCTGACTTTC,CASSQSSDRPQGANVLTF
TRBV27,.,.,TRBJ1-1,TGTGCCAGCAGTCCGACCGGGGGGGGGCATAGCACTGAAGCTTTCTTT,CASSPTGGGHSTEAFF
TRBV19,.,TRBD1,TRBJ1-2,TGTGCCAGTAGTATAGGTGGGGCAGGGGGCTCCTATGGCTACACCTTC,CASSIGGAGGSYGYTF
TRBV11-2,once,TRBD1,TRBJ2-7,TGTGCCAGCAGCGGATACTGGACAGGGGGCGGCCACTACGAGCAGTACTTC,CASSGYWTGGGHYEQYF